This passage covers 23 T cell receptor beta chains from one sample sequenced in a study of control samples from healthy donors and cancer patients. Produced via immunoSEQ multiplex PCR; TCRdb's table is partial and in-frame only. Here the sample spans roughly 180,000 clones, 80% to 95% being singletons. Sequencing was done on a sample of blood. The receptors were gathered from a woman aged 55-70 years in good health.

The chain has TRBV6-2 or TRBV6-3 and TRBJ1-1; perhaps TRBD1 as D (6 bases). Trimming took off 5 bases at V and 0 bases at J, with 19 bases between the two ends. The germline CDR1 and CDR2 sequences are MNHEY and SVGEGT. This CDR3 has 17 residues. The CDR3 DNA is TGTGCCAGCAGTCTCTTCAGGGGAAGGGTCATGAACACTGAAGCTTTCTTT. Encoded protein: CASSLFRGRVMNTEAFF.

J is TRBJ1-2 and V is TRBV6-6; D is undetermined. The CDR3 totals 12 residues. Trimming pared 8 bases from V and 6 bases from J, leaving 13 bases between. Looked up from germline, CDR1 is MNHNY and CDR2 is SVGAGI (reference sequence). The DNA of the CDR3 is TGTGCCAGCTTTCAGGTGAACGATGGCTACACCTTC. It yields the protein CASFQVNDGYTF.

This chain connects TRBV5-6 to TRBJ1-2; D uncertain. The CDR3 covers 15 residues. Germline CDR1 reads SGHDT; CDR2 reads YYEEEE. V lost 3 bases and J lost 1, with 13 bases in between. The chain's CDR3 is CASSSPTVSNYGYTF. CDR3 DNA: TGTGCCAGCAGCTCCCCGACGGTCAGTAACTATGGCTACACCTTC.

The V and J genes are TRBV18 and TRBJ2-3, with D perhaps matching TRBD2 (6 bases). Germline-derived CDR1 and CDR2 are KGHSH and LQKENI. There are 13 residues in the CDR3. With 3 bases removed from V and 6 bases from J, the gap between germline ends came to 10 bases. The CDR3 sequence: CASSPTSSDTQYF. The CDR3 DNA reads TGTGCCAGCTCACCGACTAGTTCTGATACGCAGTATTTT.

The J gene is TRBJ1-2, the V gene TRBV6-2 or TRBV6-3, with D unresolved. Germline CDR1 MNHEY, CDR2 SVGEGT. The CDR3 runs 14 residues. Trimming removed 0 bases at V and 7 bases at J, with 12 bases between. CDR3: CASSYSGSMGGYTF. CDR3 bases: TGTGCCAGCAGTTACTCGGGTTCCATGGGTGGCTACACCTTC.

The CDR3 loop is CASSLFGLQGSNQPQHF. DNA of the CDR3: TGTGCCAGCAGCTTGTTCGGTCTTCAGGGTAGCAATCAGCCCCAGCATTTT. The chain combines TRBV7-6 with TRBJ1-5; a possible D gene is TRBD1 (5 bases). The CDR3 extends over 17 amino acids. The germline CDR1 and CDR2 sequences are SGHVS and FNYEAQ. The V end was cut by 3 bases, the J end by 0 bases, with 15 bases between.

The CDR3 nucleotides are TGTGCCAGCACCACAGGTGACCTCAATCAGCCCCAGCATTTT. Encoded protein: CASTTGDLNQPQHF. The chain carries TRBV6-6 and TRBJ1-5; D may be TRBD1 (5 bases). The CDR3 spans 14 residues. Germline V lookup: CDR1 MNHNY, CDR2 SVGAGI (reference sequence). The germline V and J ends were trimmed by 7 bases and 3 bases, with 13 bases remaining between them.

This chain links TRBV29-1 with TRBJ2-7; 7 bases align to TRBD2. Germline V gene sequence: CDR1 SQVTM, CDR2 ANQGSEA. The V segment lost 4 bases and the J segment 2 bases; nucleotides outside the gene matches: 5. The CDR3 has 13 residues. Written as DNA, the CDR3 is TGCAGCGTTGGTCGGGGGGTTCCCTACGAGCAGTACTTC. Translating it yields CSVGRGVPYEQYF.

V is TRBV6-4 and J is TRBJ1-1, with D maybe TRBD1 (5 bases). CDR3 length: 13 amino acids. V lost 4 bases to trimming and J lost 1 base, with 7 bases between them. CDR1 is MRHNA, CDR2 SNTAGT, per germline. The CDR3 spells CASSVQGNTEAFF. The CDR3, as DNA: TGTGCCAGCAGTGTCCAGGGGAACACTGAAGCTTTCTTT.

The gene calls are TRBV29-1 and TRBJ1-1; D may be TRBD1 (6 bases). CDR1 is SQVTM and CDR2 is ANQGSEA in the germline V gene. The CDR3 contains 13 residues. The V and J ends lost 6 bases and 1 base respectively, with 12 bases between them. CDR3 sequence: CSVLQGRNTEAFF. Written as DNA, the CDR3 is TGCAGCGTCCTCCAGGGGAGGAACACTGAAGCTTTCTTT.

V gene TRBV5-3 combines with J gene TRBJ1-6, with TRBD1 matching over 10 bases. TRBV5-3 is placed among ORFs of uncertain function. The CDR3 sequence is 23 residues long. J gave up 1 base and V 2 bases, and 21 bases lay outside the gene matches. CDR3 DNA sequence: TGTGCCAGAAGCTTTAATTTTGGGTCCCGGGACAGGGGAAAGATGTCCTATAATTCACCCCTCCACTTT. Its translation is CARSFNFGSRDRGKMSYNSPLHF.

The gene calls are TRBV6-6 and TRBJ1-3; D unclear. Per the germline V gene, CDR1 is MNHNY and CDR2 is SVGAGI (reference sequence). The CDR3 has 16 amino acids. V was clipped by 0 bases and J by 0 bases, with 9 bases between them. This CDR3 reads CASSYSQASSGNTIYF. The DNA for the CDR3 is TGTGCCAGCAGTTACTCGCAGGCCTCCTCTGGAAACACCATATATTTT.

The CDR3 here is CASSLVGRNTEAFF. The CDR3 DNA reads TGTGCCAGCAGCTTGGTAGGCAGGAACACTGAAGCTTTCTTT. This chain connects TRBV5-4 to TRBJ1-1; D is undetermined. The V gene's germline CDR1 is SGHNT and CDR2 YYREEE (reference sequence). Trimming shortened V by 0 bases and J by 1 base, and 7 bases separated the two germline ends. The CDR3 consists of 14 residues.

The CDR3 sequence: CAIKGQGRTEAFF. The CDR3 coding sequence is TGTGCCATCAAGGGCCAGGGGAGGACTGAAGCTTTCTTT. The rearrangement links TRBV10-3 to TRBJ1-1; a weak D match, TRBD1 (6 bases). V was trimmed by 7 bases and J by 5 bases, leaving 14 bases between them. This CDR3 is 13 amino acids long. CDR1 and CDR2 from the germline V gene are ENHRY and SYGVKD.

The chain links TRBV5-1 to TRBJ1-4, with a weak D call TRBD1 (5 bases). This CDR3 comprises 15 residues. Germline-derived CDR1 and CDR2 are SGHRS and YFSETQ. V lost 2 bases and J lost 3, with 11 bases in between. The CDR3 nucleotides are TGCGCCAGCAGCTTTGGAGACAGATCTAATGAAAAACTGTTTTTT. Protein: CASSFGDRSNEKLFF.

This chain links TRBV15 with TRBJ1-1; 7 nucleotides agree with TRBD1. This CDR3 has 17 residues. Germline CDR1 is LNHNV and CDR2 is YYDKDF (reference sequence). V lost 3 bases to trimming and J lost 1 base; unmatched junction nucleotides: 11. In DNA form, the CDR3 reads TGTGCCACCAGCAGTGAGCGAGGGGGCATTAAGAACACTGAAGCTTTCTTT. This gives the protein CATSSERGGIKNTEAFF.

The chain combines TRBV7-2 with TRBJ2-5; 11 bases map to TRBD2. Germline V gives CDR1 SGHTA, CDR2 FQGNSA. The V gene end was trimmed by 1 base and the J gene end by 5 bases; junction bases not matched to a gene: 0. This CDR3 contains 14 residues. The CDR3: CASSLGLAGETQYF. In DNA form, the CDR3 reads TGTGCCAGCAGCTTAGGACTAGCGGGGGAGACCCAGTACTTC.

The chain's CDR3 is CASQDRYEQYF. In DNA form, the CDR3 reads TGTGCCAGTCAGGACAGGTACGAGCAGTACTTC. The chain employs TRBV19 and TRBJ2-7; 7 bases line up with TRBD1. After removal of 8 bases from V and 4 bases from J, the junction contained 2 bases not matched to a gene. CDR3 length: 11 amino acids. CDR1 is LNHDA, CDR2 SQIVND, per germline (reference sequence).

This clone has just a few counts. The CDR3, as DNA: TGTGCCAGCAGCTTGGGTAACAGGGGATACTATGGCTACACCTTC. It translates to CASSLGNRGYYGYTF. The chain links TRBV7-2 to TRBJ1-2; the match to TRBD1 covers 7 bases. CDR1 and CDR2 from the germline V gene are SGHTA and FQGNSA. This CDR3 comprises 15 residues. V was clipped by 3 bases and J by 3 bases; unmatched bases: 7.

The CDR3 here is CASSHQGNRGTDTQYF. CDR3 DNA sequence: TGCGCCAGCAGCCACCAGGGAAATAGGGGCACAGATACGCAGTATTTT. The chain recombines TRBV4-3 with TRBJ2-3, with D tentatively TRBD1 (5 bases). The CDR3 loop spans 16 amino acids. CDR1 and CDR2 (germline): LGHNA, YSLEER. V shed 3 bases and J shed 1 base, with 14 bases lying between them.

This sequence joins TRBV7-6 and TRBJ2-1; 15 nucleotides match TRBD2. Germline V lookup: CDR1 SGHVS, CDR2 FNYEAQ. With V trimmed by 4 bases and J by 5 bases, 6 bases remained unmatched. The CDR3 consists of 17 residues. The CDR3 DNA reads TGTGCCAGCAGCTCAGTCGGGACTAGCGGGGGGAACAATGAGCAGTTCTTC. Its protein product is CASSSVGTSGGNNEQFF.

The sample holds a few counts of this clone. The CDR3 loop reads CASSLTGGFTYEQYF. CDR3 in DNA: TGTGCCAGCAGCTTGACGGGGGGATTCACCTACGAGCAGTACTTC. The V call is TRBV5-6, the J call TRBJ2-7, with 7 bases fitting TRBD2. Germline loops: CDR1 SGHDT, CDR2 YYEEEE. This CDR3 is 15 amino acids long. After removal of 1 base from V and 2 bases from J, the junction contained 6 bases not matched to a gene.

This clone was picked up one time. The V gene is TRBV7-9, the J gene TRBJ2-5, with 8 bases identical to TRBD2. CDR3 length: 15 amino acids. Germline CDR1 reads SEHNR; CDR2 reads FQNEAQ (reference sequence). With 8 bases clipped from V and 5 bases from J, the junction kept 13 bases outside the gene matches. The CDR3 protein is CASARRATGGETQYF. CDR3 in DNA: TGTGCCAGCGCACGCAGGGCTACGGGGGGGGAGACCCAGTACTTC. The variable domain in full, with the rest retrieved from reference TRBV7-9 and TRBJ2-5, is DTGVSQNPRHKITKRGQNVTFRCDPISEHNRLYWYRQTLGQGPEFLTYFQNEAQLEKSRLLSDRFSAERPKGSFSTLEIQRTEQGDSAMYLCASARRATGGETQYFGPGTRLLVL.